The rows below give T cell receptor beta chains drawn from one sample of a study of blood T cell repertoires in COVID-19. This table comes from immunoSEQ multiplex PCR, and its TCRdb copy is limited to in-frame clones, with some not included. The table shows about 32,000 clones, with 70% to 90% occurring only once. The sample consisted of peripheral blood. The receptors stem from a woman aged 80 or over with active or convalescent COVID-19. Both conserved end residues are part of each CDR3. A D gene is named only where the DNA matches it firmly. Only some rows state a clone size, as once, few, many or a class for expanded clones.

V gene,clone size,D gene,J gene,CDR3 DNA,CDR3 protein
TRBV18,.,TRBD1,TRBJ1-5,TGTGCCAGCTCACCAGGAGGGACAGGGGCTCAGCCCCAGCATTTT,CASSPGGTGAQPQHF
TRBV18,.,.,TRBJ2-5,TGTGCCAGCTCACCCGAAGTGGCGGGACGGGAGACCCAGTACTTC,CASSPEVAGRETQYF
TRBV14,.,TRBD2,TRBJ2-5,TGTGCCAGCAGCCAAGCGGCCTGGACTAGCGGGGGCCAAGAGACCCAGTACTTC,CASSQAAWTSGGQETQYF
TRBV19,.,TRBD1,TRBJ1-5,TGTGCCAGTAGTCATGAGGACAGGGGAGGGCAGCCCCAGCATTTT,CASSHEDRGGQPQHF
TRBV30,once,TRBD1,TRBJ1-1,TGTGCCTGGAGTGTACAGGGGATGGGGCCTGAAGCTTTCTTT,CAWSVQGMGPEAFF
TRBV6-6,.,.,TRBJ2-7,TGTGCCAGCAGTTATGGGCTGGCGAGCTACGAGCAGTACTTC,CASSYGLASYEQYF
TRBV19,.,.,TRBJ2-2,TGTGCCAGTAGTATCCAGGGTAACGGGGAGCTGTTTTTT,CASSIQGNGELFF
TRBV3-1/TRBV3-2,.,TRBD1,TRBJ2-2,TGTGCCAGCCAACTGTCAGGGGGCGGCGGGGAGCTGTTTTTT,CASQLSGGGGELFF
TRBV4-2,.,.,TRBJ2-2,TGTGCCAGCAGCCAAGAGCGGGTACCCGGGGAGCTGTTTTTT,CASSQERVPGELFF
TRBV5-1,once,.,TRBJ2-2,TGCGCCAGCAGCTTAAGCGGAGCTACCGGGGAGCTGTTTTTT,CASSLSGATGELFF
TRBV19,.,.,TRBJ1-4,TGTGCCAGTAGTCCCCCGTGGACACGTGGCGAAAAACTGTTTTTT,CASSPPWTRGEKLFF
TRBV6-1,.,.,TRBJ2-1,TGTGCCAGCAGTGAAGCGCCCGGGGATTACTCCTACAATGAGCAGTTCTTC,CASSEAPGDYSYNEQFF
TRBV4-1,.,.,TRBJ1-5,TGCGCCAGCAGCCAAGTCGGGGTGAGCAATCAGCCCCAGCATTTT,CASSQVGVSNQPQHF
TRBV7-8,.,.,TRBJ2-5,TGTGCCAGCAGCTTAGGCAGCCAAGAGACCCAGTACTTC,CASSLGSQETQYF
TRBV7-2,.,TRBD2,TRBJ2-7,TGTGCCAGCAGCTTGCTAGCGGGCGGCTCCTACGAGCAGTACTTC,CASSLLAGGSYEQYF
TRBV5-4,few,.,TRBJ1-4,TGTGCCAGCAGTCGCGGACAGAATGAAAAACTGTTTTTT,CASSRGQNEKLFF
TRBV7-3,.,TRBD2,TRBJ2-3,TGTGCCAGCAGCTCCCAGACTAGCGGGTACGGCACAGATACGCAGTATTTT,CASSSQTSGYGTDTQYF
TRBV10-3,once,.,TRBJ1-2,TGTGCCATCAGTGAGTCGAGAAAAGGACAGCCTAACTATGGCTACACCTTC,CAISESRKGQPNYGYTF
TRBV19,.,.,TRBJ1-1,TGTGCCAGTACAAAAGAGACTGAAGCTTTCTTT,CASTKETEAFF
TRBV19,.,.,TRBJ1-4,TGTGCCAGTAGTATCCGAACTTCGTCTAATGAAAAACTGTTTTTT,CASSIRTSSNEKLFF
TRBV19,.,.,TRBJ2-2,TGTGCCATAAAAGAGGGTTCCGGGGAGCTGTTTTTT,CAIKEGSGELFF
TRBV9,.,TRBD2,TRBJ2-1,TGTGCCAGCAGCGTAGTCGGGGGGGACTATGAGCAGTTCTTC,CASSVVGGDYEQFF
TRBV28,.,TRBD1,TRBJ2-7,TGTGCCAGCAGTAGGACAGGCAACTTCTACGAGCAGTACTTC,CASSRTGNFYEQYF
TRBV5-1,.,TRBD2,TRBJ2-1,TGCGCCAGCAGCCCCAGGACTAGCGGGAGTCCCACCTCCTACAATGAGCAGTTCTTC,CASSPRTSGSPTSYNEQFF
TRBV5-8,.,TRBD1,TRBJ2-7,TGTGCCAGCAGCTGGGGACAGCCTTTCGGGGAGCAGTACTTC,CASSWGQPFGEQYF
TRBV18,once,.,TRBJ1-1,TGTGCCAGCACCTTCGGACAGATTAACACTGAAGCTTTCTTT,CASTFGQINTEAFF
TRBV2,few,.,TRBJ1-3,TGTGCCAGCAGCAGTTATGGAAACACCATATATTTT,CASSSYGNTIYF
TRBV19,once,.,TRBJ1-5,TGTGCCAGTACCTCAGGTCCCGGGCCCCAGCATTTT,CASTSGPGPQHF
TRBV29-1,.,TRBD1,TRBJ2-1,TGCAGCGCTGGGACAGGGCGGAATGAGCAGTTCTTC,CSAGTGRNEQFF
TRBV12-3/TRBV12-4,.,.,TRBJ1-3,TGTGCCAGCAGCCCAGGAGGGACCCGGGGATATTTT,CASSPGGTRGYF
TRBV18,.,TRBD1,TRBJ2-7,TGTGCCAGCTCGCTAACAGGGGACGCATACGAGCAGTACTTC,CASSLTGDAYEQYF
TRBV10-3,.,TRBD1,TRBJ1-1,TGTGCCATCAGGGACAGGGCGGGGACTCTTAACACTGAAGCTTTCTTT,CAIRDRAGTLNTEAFF
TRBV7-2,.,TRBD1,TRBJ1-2,TGTGCCAGCAGCTTAAGACACAGGGGGCCGTATGGCTACACCTTC,CASSLRHRGPYGYTF
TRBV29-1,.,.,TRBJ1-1,TGCAGCGTGCCTAGGATTGGGTCCGGGAACACTGAAGCTTTCTTT,CSVPRIGSGNTEAFF
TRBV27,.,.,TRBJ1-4,TGTGCCAGCAGTTTAAACGGGGCTAATGAAAAACTGTTTTTT,CASSLNGANEKLFF
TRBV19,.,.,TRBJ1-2,TGTGCCAGTAGATCAACAGGGATCTATGGCTACACCTTC,CASRSTGIYGYTF
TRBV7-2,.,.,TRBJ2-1,TGTGCCAGCAGCTCAACTAGAGGGACCTACAATGAGCAGTTCTTC,CASSSTRGTYNEQFF
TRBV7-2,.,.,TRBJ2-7,TGTGCCAGCAGCTTGAGGACAGTTACCGAGCAGTACTTC,CASSLRTVTEQYF
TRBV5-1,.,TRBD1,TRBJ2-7,TGCGCCAGCAGCCCCAACGACAGGGAAAAAGGCTACGAGCAGTACTTC,CASSPNDREKGYEQYF
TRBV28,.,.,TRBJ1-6,TGTGCCAGCAGTTCCCCCCCCGAGGGAGGGTCACCCCTCCACTTT,CASSSPPEGGSPLHF
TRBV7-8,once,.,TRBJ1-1,TGTGCCAGCAGCCTACAGGGTGGCACCTTGAACACTGAAGCTTTCTTT,CASSLQGGTLNTEAFF
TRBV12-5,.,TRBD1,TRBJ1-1,TGTGCTAGTGTCCGAGGACAGGGCTGGACTGAAGCTTTCTTT,CASVRGQGWTEAFF
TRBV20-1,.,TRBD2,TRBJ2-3,TGCAGTGCTAGTGATAGCGGGACCACAGATACGCAGTATTTT,CSASDSGTTDTQYF
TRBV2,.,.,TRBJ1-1,TGTGCCAGCAGTGGAGGGATGAACACTGAAGCTTTCTTT,CASSGGMNTEAFF
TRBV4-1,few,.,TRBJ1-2,TGCGCCAGCAGCCGGGAGGACACAACCTCAACTGGCTACACCTTC,CASSREDTTSTGYTF
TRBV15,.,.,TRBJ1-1,TGTGCCACCAGCAGAGGAGGAGGCCGGAACACTGAAGCTTTCTTT,CATSRGGGRNTEAFF